This T cell receptor beta chain appears in the sequencing data of a study of cytomegalovirus exposure and HLA in healthy donors. PCR used 60 Vbeta primers and 13 Jbeta primers. The protocol was immunoSEQ multiplex PCR, while the TCRdb copy is restricted to in-frame clones and leaves out a portion. The profile covers roughly 150,000 clones, with 73% appearing a single time and around 1.6% taken by the ten largest. General study findings and limits: For most TCR sequences rarity was the rule, although some public TCRs occurred in many donors. Across all donors, roughly uniform sequencing depth was an assumption of the presence/absence analyses. Earlier analysis yielded a pattern in which most TCR beta V segments were productive about 87% or about 30% of the time. Among TCR beta chains, those listed as cytomegalovirus-associated numbered about 150.

With regard to this clone: Its antigen remains unknown.

The CDR3 spans 14 residues. Between the trimmed V and J ends, which lost 5 bases and 1 base, there was a span of 12 bases. Germline V gene sequence: CDR1 SGHDT, CDR2 YYEEEE. The TCR sequence derives from a woman aged 18-29 years in good health and CMV-seronegative. The chain carries TRBV5-6 and TRBJ1-1, with D unresolved. Sequenced material: PBMCs. The CDR3 sequence is CASRSGRPNTEAFF. The CDR3 DNA sequence: TGTGCCAGCAGATCCGGGAGGCCGAACACTGAAGCTTTCTTT.